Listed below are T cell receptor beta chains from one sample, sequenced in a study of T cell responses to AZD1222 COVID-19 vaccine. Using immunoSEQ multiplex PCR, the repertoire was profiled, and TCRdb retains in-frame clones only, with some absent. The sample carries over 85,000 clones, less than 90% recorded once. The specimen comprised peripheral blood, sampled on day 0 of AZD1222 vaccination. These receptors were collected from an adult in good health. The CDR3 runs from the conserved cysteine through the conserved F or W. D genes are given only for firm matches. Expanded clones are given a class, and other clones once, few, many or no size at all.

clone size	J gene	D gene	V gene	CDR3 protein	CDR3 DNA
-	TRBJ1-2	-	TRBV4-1	CASSYRENYGYTF	TGCGCCAGCAGCTATCGGGAGAACTATGGCTACACCTTC
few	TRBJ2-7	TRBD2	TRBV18	CASSAGGVPYEQYF	TGTGCCAGCTCAGCCGGGGGGGTCCCCTACGAGCAGTACTTC
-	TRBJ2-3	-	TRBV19	CASSSGAMTDTQYF	TGTGCCAGTAGTAGCGGGGCCATGACAGATACGCAGTATTTT
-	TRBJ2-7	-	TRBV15	CATSRDLGRFNEQYF	TGTGCCACCAGCAGAGATTTAGGCAGGTTCAACGAGCAGTACTTC
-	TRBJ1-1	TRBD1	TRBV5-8	CASPGTGGVTEAFF	TGTGCCAGTCCCGGGACAGGGGGCGTCACTGAAGCTTTCTTT
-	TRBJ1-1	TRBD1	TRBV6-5	CASSPGQGASGEAFF	TGTGCCAGCAGCCCGGGACAGGGGGCGTCCGGGGAAGCTTTCTTT
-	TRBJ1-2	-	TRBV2	CASSEAKAYGYTF	TGTGCCAGCAGTGAAGCTAAGGCCTATGGCTACACCTTC
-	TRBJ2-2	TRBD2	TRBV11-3	CASSLTSGSPGELFF	TGTGCCAGCAGCTTAACTAGCGGGAGTCCCGGGGAGCTGTTTTTT
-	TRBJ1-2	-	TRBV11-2	CASSFPGSNYGYTF	TGTGCCAGCAGCTTTCCCGGTTCTAACTATGGCTACACCTTC
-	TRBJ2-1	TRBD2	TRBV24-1	CATSDRTSGGYNEQFF	TGTGCCACCAGTGACCGGACTAGCGGGGGATACAATGAGCAGTTCTTC
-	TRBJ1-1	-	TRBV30	CAWTRANTEAFF	TGTGCCTGGACAAGAGCGAACACTGAAGCTTTCTTT
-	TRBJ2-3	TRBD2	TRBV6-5	CASSLRREGADTQYF	TGTGCCAGCTCCCTTAGGAGGGAGGGCGCAGATACGCAGTATTTT
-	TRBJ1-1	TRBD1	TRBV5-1	CASSPGQGARGTEAFF	TGCGCCAGCAGTCCGGGACAGGGGGCGCGTGGCACTGAAGCTTTCTTT
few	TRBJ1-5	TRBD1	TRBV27	CASRGTGDSNQPQHF	TGTGCCAGCAGGGGGACAGGAGATAGCAATCAGCCCCAGCATTTT
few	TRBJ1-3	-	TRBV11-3	CASSPSAGVGGSGNTIYF	TGTGCCAGCAGCCCTTCTGCGGGGGTCGGCGGATCTGGAAACACCATATATTTT
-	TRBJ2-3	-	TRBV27	CASSLRARDTQYF	TGTGCCAGCAGTCTGAGAGCGCGAGATACGCAGTATTTT